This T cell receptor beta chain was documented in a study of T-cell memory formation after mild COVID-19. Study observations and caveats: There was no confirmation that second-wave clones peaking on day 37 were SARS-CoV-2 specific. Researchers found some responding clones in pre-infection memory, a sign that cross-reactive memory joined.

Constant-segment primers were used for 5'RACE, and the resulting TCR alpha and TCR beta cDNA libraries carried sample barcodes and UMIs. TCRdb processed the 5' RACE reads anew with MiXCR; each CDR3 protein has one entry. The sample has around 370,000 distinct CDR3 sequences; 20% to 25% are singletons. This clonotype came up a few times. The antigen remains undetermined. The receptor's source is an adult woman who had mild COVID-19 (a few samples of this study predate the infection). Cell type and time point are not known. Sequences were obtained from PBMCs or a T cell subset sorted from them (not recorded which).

The CDR3 here is CASSSRERGGRYEQYF. The CDR3 DNA follows: TGTGCCAGCAGCTCCAGGGAGCGGGGGGGCCGGTACGAGCAGTACTTC. The chain recombines TRBV7-2 with TRBJ2-7; the match to TRBD2 covers 10 bases. V shed 4 bases and J 4 bases; nucleotides not matched to a gene: 10. The germline V gene has CDR1 SGHTA and CDR2 FQGNSA. This CDR3 spans 16 amino acids.